Here is one T cell receptor (beta chain) with its context. Generated by immunoSEQ multiplex PCR, the TCRdb table keeps only in-frame clones and is missing some. The table has 32,000 or so clones, under 90% seen once. These data belong to a study of sequential checkpoint blockade in melanoma. The wider study: Patients were randomized 1:1 to nivolumab-then-ipilimumab or ipilimumab-then-nivolumab first-line.

Treatment here: randomized to nivolumab then ipilimumab (arm A) or the reverse (arm B). Trimming stripped 4 bases from V and 10 bases from J, with 7 bases between. Germline-derived CDR1 and CDR2 are MGHDK and SYGVNS. The CDR3 is 11 residues long. The sequence came from a human donor with melanoma. The material was CD8+ T cells sorted from blood (inferred from file names), obtained from a patient given nivolumab and ipilimumab in sequence. The rearrangement joins TRBV25-1 to TRBJ2-2; D is undetermined. Here the CDR3 DNA reads TGTGCCAGCAGTGCACTCGTGGAGCTGTTTTTT. This encodes CASSALVELFF.